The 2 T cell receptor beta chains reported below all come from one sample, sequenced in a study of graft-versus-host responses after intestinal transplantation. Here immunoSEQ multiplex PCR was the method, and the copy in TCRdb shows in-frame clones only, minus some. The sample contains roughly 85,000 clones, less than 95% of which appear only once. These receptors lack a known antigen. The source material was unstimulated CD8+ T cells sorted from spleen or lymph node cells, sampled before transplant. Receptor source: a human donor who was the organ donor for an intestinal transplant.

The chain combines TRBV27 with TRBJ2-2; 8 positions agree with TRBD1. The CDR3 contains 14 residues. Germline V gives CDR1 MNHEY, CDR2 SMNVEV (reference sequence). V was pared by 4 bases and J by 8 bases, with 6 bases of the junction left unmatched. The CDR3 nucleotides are TGTGCCAGCAGTTCAGGGGACAGGTGGGGGGAGCTGTTTTTT. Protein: CASSSGDRWGELFF.

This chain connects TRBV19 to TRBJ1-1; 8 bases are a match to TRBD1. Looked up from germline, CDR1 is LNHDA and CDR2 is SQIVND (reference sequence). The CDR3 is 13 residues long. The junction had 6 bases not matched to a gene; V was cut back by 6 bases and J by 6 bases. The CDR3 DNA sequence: TGTGCCAGTAGCTGGACAGGGAGCGCTGAAGCTTTCTTT. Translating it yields CASSWTGSAEAFF.